The clone carrying this T cell receptor (beta chain) has more than one count but fewer than ten. The antigen remains undetermined. This sample was taken from a study of response to subunit inactivated influenza vaccine. Study-wide results and limits: Every seasonal influenza vaccination brings in few new T cells, the authors suggested.

Germline V gene data show CDR1 as KGHDR and CDR2 as SFDVKD. The CDR3 loop spans 13 amino acids. V lost 10 bases, J lost 3 bases, and 11 bases lay in between. TCRdb passed the RT-PCR reads through MiXCR, listing each CDR3 protein once. The data contain a few hundred thousand distinct CDR3 sequences, about 20% of them singletons. The clonotype was recovered from a man aged 50 to 75 who received an inactivated influenza vaccine. Material: PBMCs from blood, obtained about 19 months after vaccination. The chain joins TRBV24-1 to TRBJ2-2; D is perhaps TRBD1 (6 bases). CDR3: CATLDRHTGELFF. In nucleotides, the CDR3 is TGTGCCACATTGGACAGACACACCGGGGAGCTGTTTTTT.